This T cell receptor (beta chain) was profiled in a study of PD-L1 blockade in urothelial cancer. Regarding time point: pretreatment peripheral blood. The diagnosis in patients was locally advanced or metastatic urothelial carcinoma. Using immunoSEQ multiplex PCR, the repertoire was profiled, and TCRdb retains in-frame clones only, with some absent. The repertoire holds some 66,000 clones, with 86% as singletons. The CDR3 runs to 16 residues. V shed 3 bases and J 5 bases; nucleotides not matched to a gene: 7. Per germline, CDR1 ENHRY and CDR2 SYGVKD. The chain uses TRBV10-3 and TRBJ2-2, with 9 bases aligning to TRBD1. The origin of this receptor is a man in his sixties with urothelial cancer. The input for sequencing was PBMCs, taken around atezolizumab (anti-PD-L1) treatment. The CDR3: CAISDPGQGLTGELFF. The CDR3 DNA is TGTGCCATCAGTGACCCTGGACAGGGGTTAACCGGGGAGCTGTTTTTT.